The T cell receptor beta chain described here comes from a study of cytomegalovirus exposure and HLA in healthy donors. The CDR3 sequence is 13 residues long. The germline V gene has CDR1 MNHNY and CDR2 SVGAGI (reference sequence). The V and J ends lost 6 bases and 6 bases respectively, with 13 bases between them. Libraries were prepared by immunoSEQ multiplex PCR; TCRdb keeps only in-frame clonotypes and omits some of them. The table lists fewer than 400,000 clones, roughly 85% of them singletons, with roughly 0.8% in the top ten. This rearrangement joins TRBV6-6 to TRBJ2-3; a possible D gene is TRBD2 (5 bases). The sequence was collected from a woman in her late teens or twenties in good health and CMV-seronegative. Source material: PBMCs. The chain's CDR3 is CASRLGPSDTQYF. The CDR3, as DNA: TGTGCCAGCAGACTAGGTCCCTCCGATACGCAGTATTTT.